These 16 T cell receptor beta chains share one sample of origin, sequenced in a study of blood T cell repertoires in COVID-19. TCRdb's copy holds only in-frame clones and misses some; the assay was immunoSEQ multiplex PCR. The table lists hundreds of thousands of clones, 88% of them singletons. Source material: peripheral blood. Every receptor here comes from a woman in her seventies with COVID-19, enrolled during active disease.

The chain employs TRBV7-2 and TRBJ2-7, with TRBD2 matching 9 bases. V gave up 6 bases and J gave up 0 bases; unmatched junction bases: 3. Germline loops: CDR1 SGHTA, CDR2 FQGNSA. This CDR3 is built from 14 residues. The CDR3 nucleotides read TGTGCCAGCAGTTCTAGCGGGAACTCCTACGAGCAGTACTTC. Its protein product is CASSSSGNSYEQYF.

The chain combines TRBV21-1 with TRBJ2-1; TRBD2 reflects the table's D call only, with no check against the DNA. TRBV21-1 is a pseudogene. CDR3 size: 16 residues. The CDR3 bases are TGTGCCAGCCAACCGCGGTCTAGCGGGCCGTACAATGAGCAGTTCTTC. Protein sequence: CASQPRSSGPYNEQFF.

This clone was seen just once. The V and J genes are TRBV5-1 and TRBJ1-4; unclear D gene. The ends were cut back, 0 bases at V and 7 bases at J, with 10 bases in the middle. The length of the CDR3 is 14 residues. Germline CDR1 and CDR2: SGHRS and YFSETQ. The CDR3 spells CASSLEQMGEKLFF. CDR3 in DNA: TGCGCCAGCAGCTTGGAACAGATGGGTGAAAAACTGTTTTTT.

The chain recombines TRBV28 with TRBJ1-1, with TRBD1 as a possible D gene (6 bases). Germline V gene sequence: CDR1 MDHEN, CDR2 SYDVKM. CDR3 length: 13 amino acids. Trimming shortened V by 4 bases and J by 1 base, and 7 bases separated the two germline ends. Here the CDR3 reads CASSSQGNTEAFF. CDR3 sequence (DNA): TGTGCCAGCAGTTCACAGGGGAACACTGAAGCTTTCTTT. The full variable domain, with the rest looked up from reference TRBV28 and TRBJ1-1, is DVKVTQSSRYLVKRTGEKVFLECVQDMDHENMFWYRQDPGLGLRLIYFSYDVKMKEKGDIPEGYSVSREKKERFSLILESASTNQTSMYLCASSSQGNTEAFFGQGTRLTVV.

V usage is TRBV30 and J usage is TRBJ1-1; D gene uncertain. The CDR3 loop spans 12 amino acids. The germline V gene has CDR1 GTSNPN and CDR2 SVGIG (reference sequence). The ends were cut back, 2 bases at V and 6 bases at J, with 10 bases in the middle. The CDR3 nucleotides read TGTGCCTGGAGTCTACCAGGATCTGAAGCTTTCTTT. The encoded protein is CAWSLPGSEAFF.

Only a few counts were recorded for this clone. The CDR3 nucleotides read TGTGCCAGCAGCTTTACTCCTCGAGGCTACGAGCAGTACTTC. This encodes CASSFTPRGYEQYF. J is TRBJ2-7 and V is TRBV7-9, with D hard to call. This CDR3 contains 14 residues. Germline-derived CDR1 and CDR2 are SEHNR and FQNEAQ (reference sequence). Between the trimmed V and J ends, which lost 3 bases and 3 bases, there was a span of 12 bases.

The chain carries TRBV28 and TRBJ2-7; TRBD1 might be the D (6 bases). Trimming shortened V by 10 bases and J by 3 bases, and 16 bases separated the two germline ends. The CDR3 consists of 13 residues. Germline V gene sequence: CDR1 MDHEN, CDR2 SYDVKM. DNA for the CDR3: TGTGCCATCGCATCGGGACAAAGCTACGAGCAGTACTTC. It yields the protein CAIASGQSYEQYF.

This clone has just one count. The chain is built from TRBV5-1 and TRBJ2-7; 8 bases align to TRBD2. V lost 0 bases to trimming and J lost 3 bases; unmatched junction nucleotides: 8. Germline V gene sequence: CDR1 SGHRS, CDR2 YFSETQ. This CDR3 spans 16 amino acids. The CDR3 bases are TGCGCCAGCAGCTTGGCTCTAGCGGGCGCAAACTACGAGCAGTACTTC. Protein product: CASSLALAGANYEQYF.

The rearrangement links TRBV19 to TRBJ1-2; D gene uncertain. The germline V and J ends were trimmed by 1 base and 4 bases, with 10 bases remaining between them. The CDR3 extends over 14 amino acids. From germline, CDR1 is LNHDA and CDR2 SQIVND (reference sequence). Written as DNA, the CDR3 is TGTGCCAGTAGTATAGGGGAGGGCGCCTATGGCTACACCTTC. Its translation is CASSIGEGAYGYTF.

The chain couples TRBV2 to TRBJ1-1; a weak D match, TRBD1 (6 bases). V was pared by 8 bases and J by 4 bases, with 14 bases between. CDR3 length: 13 residues. CDR1 is SNHLY, CDR2 FYNNEI, per germline. The CDR3, as DNA: TGTGCCAGCGGTCTCGACAGGCTCACTGAAGCTTTCTTT. It translates to CASGLDRLTEAFF. Together with reference TRBV2 and TRBJ1-1, the CDR3 gives the full variable domain: EPEVTQTPSHQVTQMGQEVILRCVPISNHLYFYWYRQILGQKVEFLVSFYNNEISEKSEIFDDQFSVERPDGSNFTLKIRSTKLEDSAMYFCASGLDRLTEAFFGQGTRLTVV.

The CDR3 nucleotides read TGTGCCAGCAGTCCTGACAGGGTAGTTGCTGGGGAGCTGTTTTTT. Its translation: CASSPDRVVAGELFF. The chain uses TRBV2 and TRBJ2-2, with 7 bases identical to TRBD1. This CDR3 is 15 amino acids long. Germline CDR1 SNHLY, CDR2 FYNNEI. The V segment lost 5 bases and the J segment 8 bases; nucleotides outside the gene matches: 11.

V usage is TRBV11-2 and J usage is TRBJ2-7; D not certain. Trimming left V 2 bases short and J 2 bases short, with 13 bases between. The CDR3 loop spans 15 amino acids. The V gene's germline CDR1 is SGHAT and CDR2 FQNNGV. The CDR3 protein is CASSLSAPDPYEQYF. CDR3 nucleotides: TGTGCCAGCAGCTTATCAGCGCCAGACCCCTACGAGCAGTACTTC.

The CDR3: CASRPRTGGNQPQHF. The CDR3 coding sequence is TGTGCCAGCAGACCTAGGACAGGGGGCAATCAGCCCCAGCATTTT. The rearrangement uses TRBV2 and TRBJ1-5, with 9 positions matching TRBD1. CDR1 is SNHLY and CDR2 is FYNNEI in the germline V gene. Losses at the gene ends were 6 bases for V and 2 bases for J; bases not matched to a gene: 5. The CDR3 is 15 residues long.

CDR3 protein: CASSIRRGSGTDTQYF. CDR3 nucleotide sequence: TGTGCCAGCAGCATTAGGCGCGGGTCTGGCACAGATACGCAGTATTTT. The rearrangement uses TRBV6-6 and TRBJ2-3, with D perhaps TRBD2 (5 bases). The germline CDR1 and CDR2 sequences are MNHNY and SVGAGI (reference sequence). This CDR3 has 16 residues. The germline V and J ends were trimmed by 6 bases and 1 base, with 17 bases remaining between them.

V gene TRBV28 combines with J gene TRBJ1-5; TRBD1 matches at 8 bases. In germline, CDR1 is MDHEN, CDR2 SYDVKM. V shed 7 bases and J 6 bases; nucleotides not matched to a gene: 8. This CDR3 has 14 amino acids. The CDR3 reads CASNRAGGGQPQHF. CDR3 sequence (DNA): TGTGCCAGCAACCGAGCAGGGGGCGGTCAGCCCCAGCATTTT.

This chain links TRBV19 with TRBJ1-2, with 10 positions matching TRBD1. CDR3 length: 17 residues. Germline V gene data show CDR1 as LNHDA and CDR2 as SQIVND (reference sequence). V was clipped by 7 bases and J by 4 bases; unmatched bases: 15. The CDR3 DNA reads as TGTGCCAGTACCCCAACCTGGGGGACAGGGGCTTTCTATGGCTACACCTTC. This translates into CASTPTWGTGAFYGYTF.